This TCR beta chain was retrieved from a study of blood T cells in healthy people across ages. Using a J-beta primer mix together with a sample-barcoded 5' primer, a second PCR was run for roughly 7 to 11 cycles. TCRdb passed the 5' RACE reads through MiXCR, listing each CDR3 protein once. The sample lists over 1,300,000 distinct CDR3 sequences, approximately 59% seen once, with 6.5% to 8.5% in the top ten. Material: blood. The receptor was derived from a young man in good health.

CDR3 nucleotides: TGTGCCAGCAGCAAAGTTCAGGGCAATGAGCAGTTCTTC. Its translation: CASSKVQGNEQFF. The chain carries TRBV12-3 or TRBV12-4 and TRBJ2-1, with D perhaps matching TRBD1 (5 bases). The CDR3 runs to 13 residues. Trimming removed 6 bases at V and 6 bases at J, with 12 bases between.